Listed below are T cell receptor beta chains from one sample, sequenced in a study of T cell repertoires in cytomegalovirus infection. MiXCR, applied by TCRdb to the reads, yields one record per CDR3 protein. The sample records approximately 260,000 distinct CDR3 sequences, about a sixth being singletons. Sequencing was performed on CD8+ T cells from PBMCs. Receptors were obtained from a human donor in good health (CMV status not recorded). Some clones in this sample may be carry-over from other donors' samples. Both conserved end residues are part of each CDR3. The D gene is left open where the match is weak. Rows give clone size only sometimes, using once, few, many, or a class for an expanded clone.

CDR3: CASSYPGRGDLIDYGYTF
DNA: TGTGCCAGCTCCTACCCGGGCAGGGGTGATTTAATAGACTATGGCTACACCTTC
size: few
V: TRBV6-6
D: -
J: TRBJ1-2

CDR3: CASSLGGGGYNEQFF
DNA: TGTGCCAGCAGTTTGGGTGGCGGGGGGTACAATGAGCAGTTCTTC
size: many
V: TRBV28
D: TRBD2
J: TRBJ2-1

CDR3: CSARETTGGPYEQYF
DNA: TGCAGTGCTAGGGAAACGACAGGGGGCCCTTACGAGCAGTACTTC
size: -
V: TRBV20-1
D: TRBD1
J: TRBJ2-7

CDR3: CASSLQPNEQFF
DNA: TGTGCCAGCAGCTTGCAGCCCAATGAGCAGTTCTTC
size: many
V: TRBV7-2
D: -
J: TRBJ2-1

CDR3: CASSRLAGGPDTQYF
DNA: TGTGCCAGCAGCAGACTAGCGGGGGGCCCAGATACGCAGTATTTT
size: -
V: TRBV27
D: TRBD2
J: TRBJ2-3

CDR3: CASRTDGYGYTF
DNA: TGTGCCAGTAGGACGGACGGCTATGGCTACACCTTC
size: many
V: TRBV19
D: -
J: TRBJ1-2

CDR3: CASSLRVGEQYF
DNA: TGCGCCAGCAGCTTGCGGGTAGGCGAGCAGTACTTC
size: many
V: TRBV5-1
D: -
J: TRBJ2-7

CDR3: CASSPLAASGGFVPGEQYF
DNA: TGTGCCAGCAGCCCTTTAGCGGCTAGCGGGGGTTTCGTCCCAGGTGAGCAGTACTTC
size: many
V: TRBV7-8
D: TRBD2
J: TRBJ2-7

CDR3: CASSPTDRVGETQYF
DNA: TGTGCCAGCAGCCCTACGGACAGGGTCGGAGAGACCCAGTACTTC
size: many
V: TRBV7-9
D: TRBD1
J: TRBJ2-5

CDR3: CASRPTGGTWYNEQFF
DNA: TGTGCCAGCAGACCGACAGGGGGTACTTGGTACAATGAGCAGTTCTTC
size: many
V: TRBV7-9
D: TRBD1
J: TRBJ2-1

CDR3: CASSEQDTQETQYF
DNA: TGTGCCAGCAGTGAACAAGACACGCAAGAGACCCAGTACTTC
size: -
V: TRBV6-5
D: -
J: TRBJ2-5

CDR3: CASSQTVMNTEAFF
DNA: TGCGCCAGCAGCCAAACTGTCATGAACACTGAAGCTTTCTTT
size: many
V: TRBV4-1
D: -
J: TRBJ1-1

CDR3: CATSTSSLGPNQPQHF
DNA: TGTGCCACCAGTACCTCTTCGTTGGGACCCAATCAGCCCCAGCATTTT
size: -
V: TRBV24-1
D: -
J: TRBJ1-5

CDR3: CASSPSDYSNQPQHF
DNA: TGTGCCAGCTCACCATCGGACTATAGCAATCAGCCCCAGCATTTT
size: many
V: TRBV18
D: -
J: TRBJ1-5

CDR3: CASSPPRTGIYEQYF
DNA: TGTGCCAGCAGCCCCCCGAGGACAGGGATCTACGAGCAGTACTTC
size: -
V: TRBV14
D: TRBD1
J: TRBJ2-7

CDR3: CASSSQGMGLGTDTQYF
DNA: TGTGCCAGCAGTTCCCAAGGGATGGGGCTAGGGACAGATACGCAGTATTTT
size: many
V: TRBV6-5
D: -
J: TRBJ2-3

CDR3: CASSFPGQGDYGYTF
DNA: TGTGCCAGCAGCTTCCCGGGACAGGGTGACTATGGCTACACCTTC
size: -
V: TRBV7-9
D: TRBD1
J: TRBJ1-2

CDR3: CASSRVEDGELFF
DNA: TGTGCCAGCTCCAGGGTCGAGGACGGGGAGCTGTTTTTT
size: many
V: TRBV7-9
D: -
J: TRBJ2-2

CDR3: CASRPGGSPYNEQFF
DNA: TGTGCCAGCAGACCTGGAGGGAGCCCCTACAATGAGCAGTTCTTC
size: many
V: TRBV7-6
D: -
J: TRBJ2-1

CDR3: CSAGGDGELFF
DNA: TGCAGCGCCGGAGGCGACGGGGAGCTGTTTTTT
size: few
V: TRBV29-1
D: -
J: TRBJ2-2